This TCR beta chain was captured by sequencing in a study of blood T cell repertoires in COVID-19. Study overall: Collection of acute and convalescent COVID-19 samples took place in the United States, Italy and Spain.

The CDR3 length is 15 residues. Germline V gene sequence: CDR1 SGHRS, CDR2 YFSETQ. The V gene end was trimmed by 4 bases and the J gene end by 3 bases; junction bases not matched to a gene: 7. Profiling relied on immunoSEQ multiplex PCR, and the TCRdb table lists in-frame clones only, not all of them. The sample includes approximately 150,000 clones, roughly 86% seen only once; the top ten take 0.75% to 0.95%. The V gene is TRBV5-1, the J gene TRBJ1-2, with TRBD1 identical over 9 bases. Sequences were obtained from peripheral blood. This clonotype was obtained from a woman between 50 and 59 years old with acute or convalescent COVID-19. The DNA of the CDR3 is TGCGCCAGCAGCGTAGGACAGGGGCGATACTATGGCTACACCTTC. Its protein is CASSVGQGRYYGYTF.